This TCR beta chain emerged from a study of regulatory T cells in long-lasting Graves disease. General study results and limits: A greater number of public clonotypes (under 3,000) was shared by persistent patients than by new patients (approximately 1,000).

This clonotype was detected only a few times. Its antigen is currently unknown. Germline CDR1 and CDR2: DFQATT and SNEGSKA (reference sequence). The CDR3 runs 13 residues. V lost 6 bases to trimming and J lost 3 bases, with 15 bases between them. Time point of the sample: newly diagnosed GD, antithyroid drugs for less than 3 months. Isolated PBMC RNA provided the starting material for the TCR library. Through Arm-PCR of CDR3 regions and iRepertoire HTBI primers, TCR beta libraries were built. MiXCR was run by TCRdb on the multiplex PCR reads, yielding one entry per CDR3 protein. Here the sample spans 560,000 or so distinct CDR3 sequences, 15% to 20% being singletons. These data also formed part of another study, on T cells in Graves' hyperthyroidism and ophthalmopathy.

The sequences come from peripheral blood mononuclear cells (PBMCs), collected at new diagnosis, from a patient treated with antithyroid drugs. This sequence was found in a man aged 18 to 29 with Graves disease. The chain has TRBV20-1 and TRBJ2-7, with TRBD2 as a possible D gene (6 bases). The CDR3 coding sequence is TGCAGTGCAACCGACGGAGCGGGCTACGAGCAGTACTTC. Its protein product is CSATDGAGYEQYF.